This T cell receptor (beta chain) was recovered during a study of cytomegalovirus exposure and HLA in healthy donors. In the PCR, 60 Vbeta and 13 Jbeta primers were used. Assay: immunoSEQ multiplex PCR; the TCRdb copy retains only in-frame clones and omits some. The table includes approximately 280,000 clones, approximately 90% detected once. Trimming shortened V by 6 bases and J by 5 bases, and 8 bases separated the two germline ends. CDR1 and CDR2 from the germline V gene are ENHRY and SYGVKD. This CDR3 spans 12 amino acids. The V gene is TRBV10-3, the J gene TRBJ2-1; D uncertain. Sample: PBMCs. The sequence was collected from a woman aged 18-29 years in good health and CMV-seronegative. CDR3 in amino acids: CAIRADNNEQFF. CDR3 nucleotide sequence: TGTGCCATCAGGGCTGACAACAATGAGCAGTTCTTC.